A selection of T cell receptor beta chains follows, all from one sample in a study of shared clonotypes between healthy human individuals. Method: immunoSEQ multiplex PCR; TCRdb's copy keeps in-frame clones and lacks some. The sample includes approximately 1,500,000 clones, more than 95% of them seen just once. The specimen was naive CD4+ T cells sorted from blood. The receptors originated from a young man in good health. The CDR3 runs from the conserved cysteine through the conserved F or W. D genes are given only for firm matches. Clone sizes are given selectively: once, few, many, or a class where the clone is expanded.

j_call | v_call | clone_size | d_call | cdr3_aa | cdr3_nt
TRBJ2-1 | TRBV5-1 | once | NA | CASSLVGRSGNEQFF | TGCGCCAGCAGCTTGGTCGGGAGATCTGGCAATGAGCAGTTCTTC
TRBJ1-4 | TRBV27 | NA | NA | CASSPYRVGEKLFF | TGTGCCAGCAGTCCCTACAGGGTGGGTGAAAAACTGTTTTTT
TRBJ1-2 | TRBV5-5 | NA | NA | CASSQGPGSTDYGYTF | TGTGCCAGCAGCCAGGGCCCGGGGAGTACAGACTATGGCTACACCTTC
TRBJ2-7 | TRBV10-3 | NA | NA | CAISETDTYEQYF | TGTGCCATCAGTGAGACAGATACCTACGAGCAGTACTTC
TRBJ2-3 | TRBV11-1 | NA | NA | CASSPTIITDTQYF | TGTGCCAGCAGCCCCACTATAATCACAGATACGCAGTATTTT
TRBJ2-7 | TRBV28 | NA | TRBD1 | CASSRRQGVNYEQYF | TGTGCCAGCAGCCGTAGACAGGGGGTAAACTACGAGCAGTACTTC
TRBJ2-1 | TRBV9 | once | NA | CASSSGSYNEQFF | TGTGCCAGCAGCTCAGGGTCCTACAATGAGCAGTTCTTC
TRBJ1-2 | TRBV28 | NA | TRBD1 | CASETGQGLYGYTF | TGTGCCAGCGAGACGGGACAGGGGCTCTATGGCTACACCTTC
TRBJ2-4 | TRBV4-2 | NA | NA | CASSQEAGAKNIQYF | TGTGCCAGCAGCCAGGAGGCGGGAGCCAAAAACATTCAGTACTTC
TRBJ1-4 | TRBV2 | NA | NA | CASRKARVNEKLFF | TGTGCCAGCAGGAAGGCCAGGGTGAATGAAAAACTGTTTTTT
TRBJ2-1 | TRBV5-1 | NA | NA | CASSLVSGSSYNEQFF | TGCGCCAGCAGCTTGGTATCAGGGAGCTCCTACAATGAGCAGTTCTTC
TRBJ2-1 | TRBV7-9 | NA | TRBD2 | CASSLGLAGHNEQFF | TGTGCCAGCAGCTTAGGATTAGCGGGACACAATGAGCAGTTCTTC
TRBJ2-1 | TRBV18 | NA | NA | CASSPPVTGPYNEQFF | TGTGCCAGCTCACCACCGGTTACAGGGCCCTACAATGAGCAGTTCTTC
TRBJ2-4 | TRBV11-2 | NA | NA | CASRFRGGTIKNIQYF | TGTGCCAGCAGATTTAGGGGCGGAACCATTAAAAACATTCAGTACTTC
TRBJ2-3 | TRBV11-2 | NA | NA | CASSPRQFRADTQYF | TGTGCCAGCAGCCCCCGACAGTTCCGGGCAGATACGCAGTATTTT
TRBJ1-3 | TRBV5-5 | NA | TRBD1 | CASSPPGQGLGNTIYF | TGTGCCAGCAGCCCGCCGGGACAGGGACTCGGAAACACCATATATTTT
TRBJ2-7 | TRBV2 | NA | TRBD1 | CASSELTGGPYEQYF | TGTGCCAGCAGTGAACTGACAGGGGGCCCCTACGAGCAGTACTTC
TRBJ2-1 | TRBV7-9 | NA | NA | CASSSNYPSSSYNEQFF | TGTGCCAGCAGCTCTAATTACCCGTCTAGCTCCTACAATGAGCAGTTCTTC
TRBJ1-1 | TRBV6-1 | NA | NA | CASSDAGKGNTEAFF | TGTGCCAGCAGTGACGCGGGGAAAGGGAATACTGAAGCTTTCTTT
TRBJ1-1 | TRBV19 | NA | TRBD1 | CASSWDSLGREAFF | TGTGCCAGTAGTTGGGACAGCTTAGGCCGTGAAGCTTTCTTT
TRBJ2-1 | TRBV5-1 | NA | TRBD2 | CASSPGTSGSYEQFF | TGCGCCAGCAGCCCTGGGACTAGCGGGAGCTATGAGCAGTTCTTC
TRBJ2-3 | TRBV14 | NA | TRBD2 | CASSPRLAGTTDTQYF | TGTGCCAGCAGCCCCCGGCTAGCGGGTACCACAGATACGCAGTATTTT